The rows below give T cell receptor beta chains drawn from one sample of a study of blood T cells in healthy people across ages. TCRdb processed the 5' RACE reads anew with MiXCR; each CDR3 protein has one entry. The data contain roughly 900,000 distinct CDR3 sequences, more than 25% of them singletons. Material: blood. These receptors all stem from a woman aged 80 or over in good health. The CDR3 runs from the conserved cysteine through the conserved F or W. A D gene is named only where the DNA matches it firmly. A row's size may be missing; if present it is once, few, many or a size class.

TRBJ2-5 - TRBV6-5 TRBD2 CVSGVAGVFQETQYF TGTGTCAGCGGAGTAGCGGGGGTCTTCCAAGAGACCCAGTACTTC
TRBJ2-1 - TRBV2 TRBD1 CASSTLGRTGVNEQFF TGTGCCAGCAGTACACTCGGCCGGACAGGGGTGAATGAGCAGTTCTTC
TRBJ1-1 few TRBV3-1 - CASSHRQWNTEAFF TGTGCCAGCAGCCACAGACAGTGGAACACTGAAGCTTTCTTT
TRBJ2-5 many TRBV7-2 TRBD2 CASSLLAGGGETQYF TGTGCCAGCAGCTTACTAGCGGGGGGGGGAGAGACCCAGTACTTC
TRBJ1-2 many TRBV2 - CASRVWISYGYTF TGTGCCAGCAGAGTTTGGATTAGCTATGGCTACACCTTC
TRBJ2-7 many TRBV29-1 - CSVAGPQGEQYF TGCAGCGTTGCGGGACCCCAAGGCGAGCAGTACTTC
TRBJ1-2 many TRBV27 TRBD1 CASSLRSGQAISYTF TGTGCCAGCAGTTTAAGGAGTGGACAGGCTATAAGCTACACCTTC
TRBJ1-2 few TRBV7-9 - CASSFISTGGYYGYTF TGTGCCAGCAGCTTTATCTCGACAGGTGGTTACTATGGCTACACCTTC
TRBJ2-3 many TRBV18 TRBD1 CASDREVGTDTQYF TGTGCCAGCGACAGGGAAGTGGGCACAGATACGCAGTATTTT
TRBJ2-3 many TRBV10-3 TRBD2 CAISGAGVSTDTQYF TGTGCCATCAGTGGCGCGGGGGTTAGCACAGATACGCAGTATTTT
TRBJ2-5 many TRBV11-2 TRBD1 CASRATGGGETQYF TGTGCCAGCAGGGCGACAGGGGGGGGAGAGACCCAGTACTTC
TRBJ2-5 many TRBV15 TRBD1 CATSRPDRGRETQYF TGTGCCACCAGCAGACCAGACAGGGGAAGGGAGACCCAGTACTTC
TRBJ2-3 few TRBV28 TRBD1 CASRLTPQGAKGADTQYF TGTGCCAGCAGGCTTACACCCCAGGGGGCCAAGGGAGCAGATACGCAGTATTTT
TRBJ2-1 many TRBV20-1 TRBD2 CSARAGHNEQFF TGCAGTGCTCGAGCGGGGCACAATGAGCAGTTCTTC
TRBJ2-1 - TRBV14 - CASSQEPLRAQFF TGTGCCAGCAGCCAAGAGCCCTTGCGCGCGCAGTTCTTC
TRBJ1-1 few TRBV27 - CASSWVSGRSNTEAFF TGTGCCAGCAGCTGGGTCTCGGGCCGATCTAATACTGAAGCTTTCTTT
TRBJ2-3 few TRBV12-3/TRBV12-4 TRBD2 CASSFRAGEDTQYF TGTGCCAGCAGTTTTAGGGCGGGGGAAGATACGCAGTATTTT
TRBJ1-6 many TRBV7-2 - CASSPFIRGPGEDSPLHF TGTGCCAGCAGCCCATTTATTCGAGGACCAGGGGAAGATTCACCCCTCCACTTT
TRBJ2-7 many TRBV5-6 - CASSGSAGEQYF TGTGCCAGCAGCGGGAGCGCTGGCGAGCAGTACTTC
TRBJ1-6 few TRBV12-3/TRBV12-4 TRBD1 CASSYIRGTASGSSYNSPLHF TGTGCCAGCAGTTACATAAGGGGGACAGCTTCAGGGAGCTCCTATAATTCACCCCTCCACTTT
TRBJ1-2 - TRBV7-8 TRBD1 CASSAGGSSYGYTF TGTGCCAGCAGTGCAGGGGGATCCAGCTATGGCTACACCTTC
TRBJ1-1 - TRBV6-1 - CASTEWGRRAEAFF TGTGCCAGCACTGAATGGGGGCGACGGGCTGAAGCTTTCTTT
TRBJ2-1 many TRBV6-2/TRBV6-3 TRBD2 CASSPWRGVDNEQFF TGTGCCAGCAGCCCGTGGCGGGGGGTTGACAATGAGCAGTTCTTC
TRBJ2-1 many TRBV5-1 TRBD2 CASTRAGGPENEQFF TGCGCCAGCACCCGAGCGGGGGGGCCTGAGAATGAGCAGTTCTTC
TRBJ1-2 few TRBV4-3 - CASSQGIEVYYGYTF TGCGCCAGCAGCCAAGGTATCGAGGTTTACTATGGCTACACCTTC
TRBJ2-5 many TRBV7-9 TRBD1 CASSEGQTNQETQYF TGTGCCAGCAGCGAGGGACAGACGAACCAAGAGACCCAGTACTTC
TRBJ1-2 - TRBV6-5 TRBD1 CASRWGDRANGYTF TGTGCCAGCAGGTGGGGGGACAGGGCGAATGGCTACACCTTC
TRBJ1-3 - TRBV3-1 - CASSQGGRISGNTIYF TGTGCCAGCAGCCAAGGCGGACGGATCTCTGGAAACACCATATATTTT
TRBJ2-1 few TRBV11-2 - CASKGGAWNEQFF TGTGCCAGCAAGGGGGGGGCGTGGAATGAGCAGTTCTTC
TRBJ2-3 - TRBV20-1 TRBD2 CSARPAGLAGGSDTQYF TGCAGTGCTAGACCTGCGGGACTAGCGGGGGGATCAGATACGCAGTATTTT
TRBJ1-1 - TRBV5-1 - CASSLDQLRTEAFF TGCGCCAGCAGCTTGGATCAGTTGCGCACTGAAGCTTTCTTT
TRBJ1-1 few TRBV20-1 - CSARDPNSNTEAFF TGCAGTGCTAGAGATCCCAACAGCAACACTGAAGCTTTCTTT
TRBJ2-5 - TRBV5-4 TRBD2 CASSLALAGGAETQYF TGTGCCAGCAGCTTGGCCCTAGCGGGGGGGGCGGAGACCCAGTACTTC
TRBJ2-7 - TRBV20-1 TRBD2 CSAETSGSYEQYF TGCAGTGCTGAAACTAGCGGCTCCTACGAGCAGTACTTC
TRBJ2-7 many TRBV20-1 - CSASDGRRTYEQYF TGCAGTGCTAGCGACGGACGAAGAACCTACGAGCAGTACTTC
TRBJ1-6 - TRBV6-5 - CASSAGNAVHF TGTGCCAGCAGTGCCGGGAACGCAGTCCACTTT
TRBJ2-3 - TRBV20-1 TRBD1 CSAWTGSTDTQYF TGCAGTGCGTGGACAGGGTCGACAGATACGCAGTATTTT
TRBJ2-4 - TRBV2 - CASDREGKRIQYF TGTGCCAGCGACAGAGAGGGAAAACGCATTCAGTACTTC
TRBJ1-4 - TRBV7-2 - CASGFSSTNEKLFF TGTGCCAGCGGCTTCAGCTCAACTAATGAAAAACTGTTTTTT
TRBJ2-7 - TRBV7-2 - CASSSADWTRGEQYF TGTGCCAGCAGCTCAGCCGACTGGACGCGGGGCGAGCAGTACTTC
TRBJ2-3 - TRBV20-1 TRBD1 CSEQQGAADTQYF TGCAGTGAACAGCAGGGGGCGGCAGATACGCAGTATTTT
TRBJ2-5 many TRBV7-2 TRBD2 CASSLGLAGGQTQYF TGTGCCAGCAGCTTAGGTCTAGCGGGGGGGCAGACCCAGTACTTC
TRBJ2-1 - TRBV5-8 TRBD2 CASSFRTSIDGQFF TGTGCCAGCAGCTTTCGGACTAGCATCGATGGGCAGTTCTTC
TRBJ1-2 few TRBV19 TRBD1 CASSTPGQGGYGYTF TGTGCCAGTAGTACACCGGGACAGGGAGGCTATGGCTACACCTTC
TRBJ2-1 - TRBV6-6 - CASVARKGEQFF TGTGCCAGCGTCGCCCGAAAGGGTGAGCAGTTCTTC
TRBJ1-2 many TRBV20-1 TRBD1 CSAKTGTNYGYTF TGCAGTGCAAAGACAGGGACCAACTATGGCTACACCTTC
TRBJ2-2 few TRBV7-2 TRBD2 CASSFGASGFTGELFF TGTGCCAGCAGCTTCGGGGCTAGCGGGTTTACCGGGGAGCTGTTTTTT
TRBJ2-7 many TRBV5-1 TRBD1 CASSSKPGTESYEQYF TGCGCCAGCAGCTCGAAGCCCGGGACAGAGTCCTACGAGCAGTACTTC
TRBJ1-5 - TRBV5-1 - CASSVDRRRQPQHF TGCGCCAGCAGCGTTGACAGGAGAAGGCAGCCCCAGCATTTT
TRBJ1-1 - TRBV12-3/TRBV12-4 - CASSRNLGNTEAFF TGTGCCAGCAGTCGTAATCTGGGGAACACTGAAGCTTTCTTT
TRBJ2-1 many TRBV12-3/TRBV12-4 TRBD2 CASSWTSGGVYNEQFF TGTGCCAGCAGTTGGACTAGCGGGGGGGTTTACAATGAGCAGTTCTTC
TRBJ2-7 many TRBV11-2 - CASSTGDGPYEQYF TGTGCCAGCAGCACCGGGGACGGCCCTTACGAGCAGTACTTC
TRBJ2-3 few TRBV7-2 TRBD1 CASRTGQGKTDTQYF TGTGCCAGCAGAACGGGACAGGGGAAGACAGATACGCAGTATTTT
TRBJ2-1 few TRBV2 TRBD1 CASSAGQGIYNEQFF TGTGCCAGCAGTGCGGGACAGGGTATCTACAATGAGCAGTTCTTC
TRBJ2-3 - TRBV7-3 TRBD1 CASSSGMTGLNTDTQYF TGTGCCAGCAGCTCGGGCATGACAGGGCTTAACACAGATACGCAGTATTTT